The subject of this entry is one T cell receptor (beta chain). The antigen remains unidentified. These data come from a study of response to subunit inactivated influenza vaccine. Trimming left V 1 base short and J 2 bases short, with 11 bases between. Germline V gives CDR1 MGHRA, CDR2 YSYEKL. The CDR3 is 15 amino acids. General study findings and limits: With each seasonal influenza vaccination, the authors suggested, few new T cells are recruited.

TCRdb fed the RT-PCR reads into MiXCR, producing one record per CDR3 protein. Of around 760,000 distinct CDR3 sequences in the sample, around 13% are singletons; the top ten hold roughly 6.4%. This receptor was taken from a man aged 50 to 59 who received an inactivated influenza vaccine. This chain connects TRBV4-1 to TRBJ1-1; the D is unclear. This sample comprised PBMCs from blood, obtained roughly 15 days before vaccination. The CDR3 region is CASSQVEPGNTEAFF. The CDR3 coding sequence is TGCGCCAGCAGCCAAGTGGAGCCAGGTAACACTGAAGCTTTCTTT.